These T cell receptor beta chains were read from a single sample in a study of T-cell memory formation after mild COVID-19. TCRdb used MiXCR to reprocess the 5' RACE reads, holding one entry per CDR3 protein. This sample has 25,000 to 30,000 distinct CDR3 sequences, with roughly 16% found just once. Input material: PBMCs or a T cell subset sorted from them (not recorded which). The receptor source for this set is an adult who had mild COVID-19 (a few samples of this study predate the infection). Cell type and time point are not known. Each CDR3 is given with its conserved first and last residue. Each record gives: clone size, J gene, V gene, D gene, CDR3 protein, CDR3 DNA. D genes are given only for firm matches. Clone size is stated in some rows and not others, as once, few, many or a class when expanded.

many	TRBJ2-2	TRBV5-4	-	CASSLAQGANTGELFF	TGTGCCAGCAGCTTGGCCCAGGGAGCGAACACCGGGGAGCTGTTTTTT
many	TRBJ1-5	TRBV12-3/TRBV12-4	-	CASSSGRYQPQHF	TGTGCCAGCAGTTCAGGGCGGTATCAGCCCCAGCATTTT
-	TRBJ1-3	TRBV18	-	CASSPLEARGFGNTIYF	TGTGCCAGCTCACCCCTAGAGGCCAGGGGCTTTGGAAACACCATATATTTT
many	TRBJ1-1	TRBV12-3/TRBV12-4	-	CASSFRVVGTEAFF	TGTGCCAGCAGTTTCAGGGTCGTAGGGACTGAAGCTTTCTTT
-	TRBJ2-5	TRBV19	-	CASSIGDASTETQYF	TGTGCCAGTAGTATCGGGGATGCGTCGACGGAGACCCAGTACTTC
-	TRBJ2-5	TRBV12-3/TRBV12-4	-	CASSGSSGGVETQYF	TGTGCCAGCAGTGGAAGTTCCGGCGGGGTGGAGACCCAGTACTTC
many	TRBJ2-2	TRBV7-6	TRBD1	CASSQGQGKTGELFF	TGTGCCAGCAGCCAGGGACAGGGCAAAACGGGGGAGCTGTTTTTT
-	TRBJ2-5	TRBV2	TRBD2	CASSAVRSGGEETQYF	TGTGCCAGCAGCGCCGTTCGTAGCGGGGGCGAAGAGACCCAGTACTTC
few	TRBJ1-3	TRBV28	-	CASRLSSGNTIYF	TGTGCCAGCAGACTGTCGTCTGGAAACACCATATATTTT
few	TRBJ2-1	TRBV20-1	TRBD2	CSASGLAAYNEQFF	TGCAGTGCTAGCGGACTAGCGGCCTACAATGAGCAGTTCTTC
-	TRBJ1-5	TRBV11-2	-	CASSLEGIQPQHF	TGTGCCAGCAGCTTAGAAGGGATCCAGCCCCAGCATTTT
-	TRBJ2-3	TRBV7-3	-	CASSGGESPQYF	TGTGCCAGCAGCGGAGGAGAGTCCCCCCAGTATTTT
many	TRBJ2-7	TRBV19	-	CASSIGTQSSYEQYF	TGTGCCAGTAGTATTGGAACTCAAAGCTCCTACGAGCAGTACTTC
many	TRBJ2-7	TRBV2	-	CASSGRYEQYF	TGTGCCAGCAGTGGGCGGTACGAGCAGTACTTC